This T cell receptor (beta chain) is from a study of CD8+CD57+ T cells in acquired aplastic anemia. Concerning this clonotype: Its target is not known.

The study, taken as a whole, reports: The CD8+ Simpson's diversity of patients and controls was not significantly different. Twenty-nine CD8+ CDR3 sequences were shared between patients and controls.

The CDR3 has 15 residues. Germline V gene data show CDR1 as SGHAT and CDR2 as FQNNGV. The V end was cut by 6 bases, the J end by 0 bases, with 13 bases between. The TCR beta profiling, which covered VDJ combination and CDR3 sequence, was carried out using genomic DNA as the template. TCRdb recomputed calls from the reads with MiXCR, one row per CDR3 protein. The data show hundreds of thousands of distinct CDR3 sequences, with about two thirds seen just once and under 5% held by the top ten. The chain recombines TRBV11-2 with TRBJ2-3, with a weak D call TRBD1 (6 bases). Sequenced sample: sorted CD4+, CD8+, or CD8+CD57+ T cells (not recorded which) from PBMCs. The receptor's source is a human donor in good health, serving as a control. CDR3 protein: CASRSGQFSTDTQYF. CDR3 nucleotides: TGTGCCAGCAGATCAGGACAGTTCAGCACAGATACGCAGTATTTT.